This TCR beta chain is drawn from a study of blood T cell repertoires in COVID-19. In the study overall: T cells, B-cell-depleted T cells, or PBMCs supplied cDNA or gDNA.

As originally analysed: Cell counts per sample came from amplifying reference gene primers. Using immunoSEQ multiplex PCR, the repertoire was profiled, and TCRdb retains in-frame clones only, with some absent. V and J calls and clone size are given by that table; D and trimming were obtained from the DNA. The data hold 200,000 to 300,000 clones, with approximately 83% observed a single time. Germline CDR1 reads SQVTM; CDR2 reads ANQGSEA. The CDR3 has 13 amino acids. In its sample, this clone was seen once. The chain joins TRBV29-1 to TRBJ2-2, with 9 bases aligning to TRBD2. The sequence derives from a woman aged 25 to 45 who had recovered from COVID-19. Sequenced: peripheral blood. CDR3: CGGGGRNTGELFF. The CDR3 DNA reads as TGCGGCGGGGGGGGCCGGAACACCGGGGAGCTGTTTTTT.